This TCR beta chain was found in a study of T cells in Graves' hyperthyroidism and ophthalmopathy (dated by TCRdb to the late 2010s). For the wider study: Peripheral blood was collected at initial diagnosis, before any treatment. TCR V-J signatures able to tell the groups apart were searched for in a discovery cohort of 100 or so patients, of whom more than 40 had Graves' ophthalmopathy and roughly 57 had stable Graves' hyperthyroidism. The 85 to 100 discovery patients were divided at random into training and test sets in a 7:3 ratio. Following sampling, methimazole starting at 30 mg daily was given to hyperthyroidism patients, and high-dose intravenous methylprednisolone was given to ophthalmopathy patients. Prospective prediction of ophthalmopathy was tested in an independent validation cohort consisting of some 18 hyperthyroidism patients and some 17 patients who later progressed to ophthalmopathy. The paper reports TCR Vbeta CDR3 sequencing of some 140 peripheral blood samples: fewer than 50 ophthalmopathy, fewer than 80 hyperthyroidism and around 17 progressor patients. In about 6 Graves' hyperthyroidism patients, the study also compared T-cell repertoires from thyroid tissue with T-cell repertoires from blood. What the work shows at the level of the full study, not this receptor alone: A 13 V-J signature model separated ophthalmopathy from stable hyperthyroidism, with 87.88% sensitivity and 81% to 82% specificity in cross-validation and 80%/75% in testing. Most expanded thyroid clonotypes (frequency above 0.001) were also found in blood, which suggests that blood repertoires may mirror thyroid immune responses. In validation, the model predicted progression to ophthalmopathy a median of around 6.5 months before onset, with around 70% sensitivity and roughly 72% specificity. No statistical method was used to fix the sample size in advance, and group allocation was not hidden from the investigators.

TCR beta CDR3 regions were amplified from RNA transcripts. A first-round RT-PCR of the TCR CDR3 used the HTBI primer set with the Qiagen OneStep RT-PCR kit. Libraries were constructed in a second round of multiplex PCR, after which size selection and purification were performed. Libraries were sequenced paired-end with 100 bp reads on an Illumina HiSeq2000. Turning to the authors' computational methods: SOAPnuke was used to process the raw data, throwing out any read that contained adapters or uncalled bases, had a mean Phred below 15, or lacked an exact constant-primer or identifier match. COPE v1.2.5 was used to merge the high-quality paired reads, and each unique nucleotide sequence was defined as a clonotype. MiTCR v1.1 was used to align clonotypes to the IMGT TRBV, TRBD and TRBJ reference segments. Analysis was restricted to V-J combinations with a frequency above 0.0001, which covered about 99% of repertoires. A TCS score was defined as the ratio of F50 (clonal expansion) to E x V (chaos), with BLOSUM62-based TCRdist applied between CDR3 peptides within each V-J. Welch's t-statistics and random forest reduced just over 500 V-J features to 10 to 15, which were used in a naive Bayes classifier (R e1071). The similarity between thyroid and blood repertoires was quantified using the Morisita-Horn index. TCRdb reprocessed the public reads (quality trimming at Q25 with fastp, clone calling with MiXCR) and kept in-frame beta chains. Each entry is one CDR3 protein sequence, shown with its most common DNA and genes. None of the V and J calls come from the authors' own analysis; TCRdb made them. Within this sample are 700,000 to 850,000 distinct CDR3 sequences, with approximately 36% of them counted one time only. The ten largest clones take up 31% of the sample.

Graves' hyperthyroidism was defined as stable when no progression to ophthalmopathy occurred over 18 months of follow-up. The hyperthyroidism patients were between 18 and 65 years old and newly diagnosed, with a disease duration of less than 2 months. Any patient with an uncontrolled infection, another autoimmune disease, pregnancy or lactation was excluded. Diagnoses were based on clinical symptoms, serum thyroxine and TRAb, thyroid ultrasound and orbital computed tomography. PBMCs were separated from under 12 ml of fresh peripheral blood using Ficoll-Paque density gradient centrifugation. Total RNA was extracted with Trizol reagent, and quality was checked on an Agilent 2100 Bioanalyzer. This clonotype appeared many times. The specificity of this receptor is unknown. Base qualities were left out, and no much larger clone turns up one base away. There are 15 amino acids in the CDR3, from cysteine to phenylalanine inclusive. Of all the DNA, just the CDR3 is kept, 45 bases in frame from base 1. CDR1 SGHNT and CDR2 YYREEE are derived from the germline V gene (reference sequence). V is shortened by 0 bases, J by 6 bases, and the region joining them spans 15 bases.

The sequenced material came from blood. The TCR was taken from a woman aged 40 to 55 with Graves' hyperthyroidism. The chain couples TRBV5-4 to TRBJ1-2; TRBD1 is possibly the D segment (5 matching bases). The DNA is TGTGCCAGCAGCTTGGTCGGTAGACAGCGGAATGGCTACACCTTC. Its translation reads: CASSLVGRQRNGYTF.